This T cell receptor (beta chain) appears in the sequencing data of a study of blood T cell repertoires in COVID-19. Study context: Acute and convalescent COVID-19 samples came from the United States, Italy and Spain.

Per the germline V gene, CDR1 is ENHRY and CDR2 is SYGVKD. V lost 4 bases, J lost 4 bases, and 10 bases stayed unmatched. This CDR3 comprises 16 residues. Authors' data handling: Reference gene primer amplification gave nucleated cell count estimates. Produced via immunoSEQ multiplex PCR; TCRdb's table is partial and in-frame only. V and J calls and clone size come straight from that table; D and trimming were deduced from the DNA. The table records approximately 150,000 clones, around 86% of them present only once. Sequencing was done on a sample of peripheral blood. The chain couples TRBV10-3 to TRBJ2-5, with 9 bases lining up with TRBD2. The TCR comes from a man at least 80 years old with acute or convalescent COVID-19. CDR3 sequence (DNA): TGTGCCATCAGTGTCGGAGCGGGGGGTCAATCAGAGACCCAGTACTTC. Amino acid sequence: CAISVGAGGQSETQYF.